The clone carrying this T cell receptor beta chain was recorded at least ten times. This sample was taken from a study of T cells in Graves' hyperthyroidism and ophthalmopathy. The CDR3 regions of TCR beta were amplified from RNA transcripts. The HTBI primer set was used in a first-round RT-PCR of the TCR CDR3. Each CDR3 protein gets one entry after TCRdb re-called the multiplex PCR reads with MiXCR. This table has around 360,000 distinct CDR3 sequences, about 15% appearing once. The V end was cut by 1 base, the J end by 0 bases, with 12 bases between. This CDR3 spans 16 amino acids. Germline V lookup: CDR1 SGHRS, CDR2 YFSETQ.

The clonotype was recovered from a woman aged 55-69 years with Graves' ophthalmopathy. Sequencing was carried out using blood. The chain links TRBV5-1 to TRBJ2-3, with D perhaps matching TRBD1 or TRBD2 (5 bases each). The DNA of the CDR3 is TGCGCCAGCAGCTTGTGGGGGAGAACTAGCACAGATACGCAGTATTTT. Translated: CASSLWGRTSTDTQYF.